What follows is one TCR beta chain and its context. Trimming removed 10 bases from V and 3 bases from J; junction bases left unmatched: 4. The CDR3 consists of 14 residues. Looked up from germline, CDR1 is SEHNR and CDR2 is FQNEAQ (reference sequence). Per the study methods: Filtering differed for immunoSEQ, which gave only junction sequences without quality scores. Here immunoSEQ multiplex PCR was the method, and the copy in TCRdb shows in-frame clones only, minus some. V, J and clone size are taken as reported in that table, and D and trimming were inferred from the DNA itself. The sample lists 300,000 to 350,000 clones, 73% occurring once. The sample comes from a study of shared clonotypes between healthy human individuals.

The origin of this receptor is a man aged 30-40 years in good health. The sample comprised memory CD4+ T cells sorted from blood. Subset in this sample: CD45RA-negative fraction. The genes are TRBV7-9 and TRBJ2-2, with 11 bases matching TRBD2. The CDR3 DNA follows: TGTGCCAACCCGGGACTAGCGGACACCGGGGAGCTGTTTTTT. Translated: CANPGLADTGELFF.